This is a list of T cell receptor beta chains from one sample in a study of blood T cell repertoires in COVID-19. Data came from immunoSEQ multiplex PCR; TCRdb stores just in-frame clones and leaves some out. The sample yields around 180,000 clones, about four fifths seen once. Sequenced material: peripheral blood. All receptors come from a human donor in a cohort sampled during active COVID-19. CDR3s include the opening cysteine and the closing phenylalanine or tryptophan. Fields, in order: clone size, J gene, D gene, CDR3 length, V gene, CDR3 DNA, CDR3 protein. A D gene is named only where the DNA matches it firmly. Clone size is stated in some rows and not others, as once, few, many or a class when expanded.

size: few
J: TRBJ1-2
D: TRBD1
length: 15
V: TRBV5-1
DNA: TGCGCCAGCAGCGATCTTCCCGGGACAGGCTATGGCTACACCTTC
CDR3: CASSDLPGTGYGYTF

size: -
J: TRBJ1-5
D: -
length: 13
V: TRBV6-5
DNA: TGTGCCAGCAGCTCCGGGGGCAATCAGCCCCAGCATTTT
CDR3: CASSSGGNQPQHF

size: -
J: TRBJ2-7
D: TRBD1
length: 15
V: TRBV19
DNA: TGTGCCAGTGGGGGGCCGGGACAGGGTAACAACGAGCAGTACTTC
CDR3: CASGGPGQGNNEQYF

size: -
J: TRBJ2-7
D: TRBD1
length: 18
V: TRBV5-1
DNA: TGCGCCAGCAGTCTTAACCCGGGACAGGGAGGCTTTTCGGGGGAGCAGTACTTC
CDR3: CASSLNPGQGGFSGEQYF

size: -
J: TRBJ1-6
D: TRBD1
length: 15
V: TRBV19
DNA: TGTGCCAGTAGTAAGGACAGGGGGCAAAATTCACCCCTCCACTTT
CDR3: CASSKDRGQNSPLHF

size: -
J: TRBJ2-1
D: -
length: 12
V: TRBV20-1
DNA: TGCAGTGCTAGTAACAGTTACAATGAGCAGTTCTTC
CDR3: CSASNSYNEQFF

size: -
J: TRBJ2-7
D: TRBD2
length: 17
V: TRBV5-3
DNA: TGTGCCAGAAGCGCGGGGGAGGATCCCAGGGTGTCCTACGAGCAGTACTTC
CDR3: CARSAGEDPRVSYEQYF

size: -
J: TRBJ1-4
D: -
length: 13
V: TRBV6-6
DNA: TGTGCCAGCAGCCCCGCGGGAGCCGCTAAACTGTTTTTT
CDR3: CASSPAGAAKLFF

size: few
J: TRBJ1-2
D: -
length: 16
V: TRBV3-1/TRBV3-2
DNA: TGTGCCAGCAGCCAAGACGCCTCGGGAAAGGGGGATGGCTACACCTTC
CDR3: CASSQDASGKGDGYTF

size: -
J: TRBJ2-1
D: -
length: 14
V: TRBV6-6
DNA: TGTGCCAGCAGTTACTCGCGGGACTACAATGAGCAGTTCTTC
CDR3: CASSYSRDYNEQFF

size: -
J: TRBJ1-6
D: TRBD1
length: 14
V: TRBV5-1
DNA: TGCGCCAGCAGCCCGGGACAGGGCAATTCACCCCTCCACTTT
CDR3: CASSPGQGNSPLHF

size: few
J: TRBJ2-6
D: TRBD1
length: 16
V: TRBV27
DNA: TGTGCCAGCAGTCCACAGGGGGCTACTGGGGCCAACGTCCTGACTTTC
CDR3: CASSPQGATGANVLTF

size: -
J: TRBJ1-1
D: -
length: 14
V: TRBV19
DNA: TGTGCCAGTAGTATAGAAGCGGGGAAGGGTGAAGCTTTCTTT
CDR3: CASSIEAGKGEAFF

size: -
J: TRBJ2-3
D: TRBD1
length: 15
V: TRBV10-3
DNA: TGTGCCATCAGTGGAGGACAGGGTGACACAGATACGCAGTATTTT
CDR3: CAISGGQGDTDTQYF

size: -
J: TRBJ1-3
D: -
length: 15
V: TRBV6-6
DNA: TGTGCCAGCAGTCGGAATAACAGGGCTGGAAACACCATATATTTT
CDR3: CASSRNNRAGNTIYF

size: -
J: TRBJ1-1
D: -
length: 16
V: TRBV4-1
DNA: TGCGCCAGCAGCCAAGGTCCGGGACAAATGAACACTGAAGCTTTCTTT
CDR3: CASSQGPGQMNTEAFF

size: -
J: TRBJ1-2
D: -
length: 15
V: TRBV5-4
DNA: TGTGCCAGCAGCTTTGGGGACAACACGGGGTATGGCTACACCTTC
CDR3: CASSFGDNTGYGYTF

size: -
J: TRBJ2-7
D: TRBD1
length: 15
V: TRBV19
DNA: TGTGCCAGTAGTTTCACTACCGGGACAGCCTACGAGCAGTACTTC
CDR3: CASSFTTGTAYEQYF

size: -
J: TRBJ2-1
D: TRBD2
length: 14
V: TRBV5-1
DNA: TGCGCCAGCAGCATCAGCGGGGGGGAGAATGAGCAGTTCTTC
CDR3: CASSISGGENEQFF

size: -
J: TRBJ2-5
D: -
length: 16
V: TRBV25-1
DNA: TGTGCCAGCAGTGAAAGGGCCCAGGGTGGCCAAGAGACCCAGTACTTC
CDR3: CASSERAQGGQETQYF

size: -
J: TRBJ2-7
D: TRBD1
length: 17
V: TRBV5-4
DNA: TGTGCCAGCAGCTGGGGACAGGGGATCGCCAGCTCCTACGAGCAGTACTTC
CDR3: CASSWGQGIASSYEQYF

size: -
J: TRBJ2-7
D: TRBD2
length: 15
V: TRBV7-9
DNA: TGTGCCAGCAGCTTAGAGGTAGCGGGCCTCTACGAGCAGTACTTC
CDR3: CASSLEVAGLYEQYF

size: -
J: TRBJ2-7
D: TRBD1
length: 14
V: TRBV2
DNA: TGTGCCAGCAGTGATCCGGCAGGGGGCTACGAGCAGTACTTC
CDR3: CASSDPAGGYEQYF

size: -
J: TRBJ2-5
D: TRBD2
length: 14
V: TRBV4-1
DNA: TGCGCCAGCAGCCAAGAGATAGCGGGACAGACCCAGTACTTC
CDR3: CASSQEIAGQTQYF

size: -
J: TRBJ1-6
D: -
length: 13
V: TRBV4-1
DNA: TGCGCCAGCAGCCAATACGCGGATTCACCCCTCCACTTT
CDR3: CASSQYADSPLHF

size: -
J: TRBJ2-7
D: -
length: 13
V: TRBV5-1
DNA: TGCGCCAGCAGCTTGGCCATCTCCTACGAGCAGTACTTC
CDR3: CASSLAISYEQYF